This TCR beta chain comes out of a study of graft-versus-host responses after intestinal transplantation. Study background: Tacrolimus plus steroids were given to all recipients for two to three years, preceded by anti-thymocyte globulin induction.

The CDR3 has 17 residues. The V and J ends lost 4 bases and 2 bases, in that order; junction bases with no gene match: 11. Germline CDR1 reads SGHRS; CDR2 reads YFSETQ. About this clone: Its antigen is still unknown.

Data came from immunoSEQ multiplex PCR; TCRdb stores just in-frame clones and leaves some out. The table shows 100,000 or so clones, with 90% to 95% occurring only once. The TCR originated in a human donor who received an intestinal transplant. The gene calls are TRBV5-1 and TRBJ2-3; 9 nucleotides match TRBD2. This specimen consisted of unstimulated CD4+ T cells sorted from spleen or lymph node cells, obtained before intestinal transplant. CDR3 coding DNA: TGCGCCAGCAGCCCCCAGGCCCTAGCGGGGTACACAGATACGCAGTATTTT. As protein: CASSPQALAGYTDTQYF.